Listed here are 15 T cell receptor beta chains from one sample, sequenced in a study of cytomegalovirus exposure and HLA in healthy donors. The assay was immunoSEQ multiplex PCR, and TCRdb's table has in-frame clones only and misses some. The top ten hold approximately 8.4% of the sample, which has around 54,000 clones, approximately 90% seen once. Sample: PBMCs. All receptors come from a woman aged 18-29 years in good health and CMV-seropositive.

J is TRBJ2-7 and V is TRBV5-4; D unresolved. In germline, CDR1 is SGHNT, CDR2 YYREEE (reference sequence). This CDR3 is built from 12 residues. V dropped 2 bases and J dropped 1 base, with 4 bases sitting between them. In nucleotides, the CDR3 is TGTGCCAGCAGCTTCCGGTCCTACGAGCAGTACTTC. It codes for CASSFRSYEQYF.

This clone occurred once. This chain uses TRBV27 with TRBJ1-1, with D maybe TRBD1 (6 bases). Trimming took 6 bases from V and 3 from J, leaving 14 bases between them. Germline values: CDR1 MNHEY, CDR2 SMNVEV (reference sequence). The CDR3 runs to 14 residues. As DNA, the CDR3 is TGTGCCAGCAGACAACAGGGAACGGACACTGAAGCTTTCTTT. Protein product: CASRQQGTDTEAFF.

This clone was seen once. CDR3 nucleotides: TGTGCCAGCAGTTTCCAGGGGGCTGGGACAGATACGCAGTATTTT. Protein: CASSFQGAGTDTQYF. V gene TRBV28 combines with J gene TRBJ2-3, with TRBD1 identical over 8 bases. Germline CDR1 is MDHEN and CDR2 is SYDVKM. J gave up 3 bases and V 3 bases, and 5 bases lay outside the gene matches. The CDR3 has 15 residues.

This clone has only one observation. CDR3 sequence (DNA): TGTGCCAGCAGCGTTTCCGGGGGTATCGGGTACAATGAGCAGTTCTTC. Translated, it gives CASSVSGGIGYNEQFF. This chain joins TRBV9 and TRBJ2-1; D possibly corresponds to TRBD2 (6 bases). The CDR3 spans 16 residues. Germline V gene sequence: CDR1 SGDLS, CDR2 YYNGEE. V was shortened by 2 bases and J by 4 bases, with 16 bases between the two germline ends.

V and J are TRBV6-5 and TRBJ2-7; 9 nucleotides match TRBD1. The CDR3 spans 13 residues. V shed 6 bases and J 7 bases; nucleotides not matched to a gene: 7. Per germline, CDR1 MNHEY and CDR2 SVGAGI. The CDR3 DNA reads TGTGCCAGCAGCTGGGGACAGGGAGGGGAGCAGTACTTC. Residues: CASSWGQGGEQYF.

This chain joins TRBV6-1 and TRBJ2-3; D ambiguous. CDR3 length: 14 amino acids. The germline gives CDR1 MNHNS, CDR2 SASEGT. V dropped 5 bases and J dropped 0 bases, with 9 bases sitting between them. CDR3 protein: CASSPETSTDTQYF. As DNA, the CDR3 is TGTGCCAGCAGTCCGGAGACGAGCACAGATACGCAGTATTTT.

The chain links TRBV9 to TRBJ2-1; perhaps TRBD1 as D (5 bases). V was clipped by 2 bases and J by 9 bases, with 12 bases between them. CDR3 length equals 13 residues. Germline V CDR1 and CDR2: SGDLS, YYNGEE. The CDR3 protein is CASSVQGTGEQFF. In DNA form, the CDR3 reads TGTGCCAGCAGCGTCCAGGGTACGGGTGAGCAGTTCTTC.

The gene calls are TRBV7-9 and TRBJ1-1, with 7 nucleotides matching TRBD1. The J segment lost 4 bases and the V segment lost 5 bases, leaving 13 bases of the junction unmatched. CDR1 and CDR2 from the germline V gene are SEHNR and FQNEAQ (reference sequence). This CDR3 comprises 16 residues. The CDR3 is CASSPTQTGLSTEAFF. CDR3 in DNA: TGTGCCAGCAGCCCGACTCAGACAGGGCTAAGCACTGAAGCTTTCTTT.

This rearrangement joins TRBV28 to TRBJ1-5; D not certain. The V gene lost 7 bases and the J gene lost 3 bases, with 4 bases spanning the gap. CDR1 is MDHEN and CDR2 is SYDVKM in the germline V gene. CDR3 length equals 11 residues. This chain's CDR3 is CASTNNQPQHF. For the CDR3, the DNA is TGTGCCAGCACCAACAATCAGCCCCAGCATTTT.

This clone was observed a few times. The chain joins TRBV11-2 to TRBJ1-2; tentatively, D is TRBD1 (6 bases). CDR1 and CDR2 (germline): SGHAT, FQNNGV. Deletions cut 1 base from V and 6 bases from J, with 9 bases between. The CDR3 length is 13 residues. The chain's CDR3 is CASSLARGNGYTF. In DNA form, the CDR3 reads TGTGCCAGCAGCTTAGCCAGGGGCAATGGCTACACCTTC.

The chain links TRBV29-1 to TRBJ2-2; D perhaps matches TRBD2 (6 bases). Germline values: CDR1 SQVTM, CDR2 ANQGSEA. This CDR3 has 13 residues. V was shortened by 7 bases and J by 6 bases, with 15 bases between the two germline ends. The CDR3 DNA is TGCAGCGCTTACGGGGGTTGGTCCGGGGAGCTGTTTTTT. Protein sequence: CSAYGGWSGELFF.

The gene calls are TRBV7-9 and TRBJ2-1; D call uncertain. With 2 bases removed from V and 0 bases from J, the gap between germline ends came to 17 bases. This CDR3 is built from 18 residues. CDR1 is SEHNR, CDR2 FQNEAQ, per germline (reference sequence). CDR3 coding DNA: TGTGCCAGCAGCTTATCCCTGTTCGGTGAAAGCTCCTACAATGAGCAGTTCTTC. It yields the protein CASSLSLFGESSYNEQFF. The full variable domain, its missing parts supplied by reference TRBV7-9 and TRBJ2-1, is DTGVSQNPRHKITKRGQNVTFRCDPISEHNRLYWYRQTLGQGPEFLTYFQNEAQLEKSRLLSDRFSAERPKGSFSTLEIQRTEQGDSAMYLCASSLSLFGESSYNEQFFGPGTRLTVL.

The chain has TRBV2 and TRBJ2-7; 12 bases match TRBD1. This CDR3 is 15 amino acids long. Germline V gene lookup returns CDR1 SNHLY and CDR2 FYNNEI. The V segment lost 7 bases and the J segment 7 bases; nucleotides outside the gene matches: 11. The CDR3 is CASTTMGQGAREQYF. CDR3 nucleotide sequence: TGTGCCAGCACCACGATGGGACAGGGGGCGCGTGAGCAGTACTTC. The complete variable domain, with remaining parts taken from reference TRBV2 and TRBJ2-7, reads EPEVTQTPSHQVTQMGQEVILRCVPISNHLYFYWYRQILGQKVEFLVSFYNNEISEKSEIFDDQFSVERPDGSNFTLKIRSTKLEDSAMYFCASTTMGQGAREQYFGPGTRLTVT.

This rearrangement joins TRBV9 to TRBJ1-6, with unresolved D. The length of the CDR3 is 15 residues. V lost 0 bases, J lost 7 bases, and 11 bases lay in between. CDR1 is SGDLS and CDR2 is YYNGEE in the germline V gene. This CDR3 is CASSVEASGNSPLHF. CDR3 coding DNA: TGTGCCAGCAGCGTAGAGGCCAGCGGCAATTCACCCCTCCACTTT.

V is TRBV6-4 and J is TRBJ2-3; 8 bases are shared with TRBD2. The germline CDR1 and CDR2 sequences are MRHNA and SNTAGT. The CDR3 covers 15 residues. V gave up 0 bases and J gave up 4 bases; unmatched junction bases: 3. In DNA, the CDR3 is TGTGCCAGCAGTGACTCGACGGGGGGGCCAGATACGCAGTATTTT. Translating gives CASSDSTGGPDTQYF.